These T cell receptor beta chains were read from a single sample in a study of regulatory T cells in long-lasting Graves disease. TCRdb fed the multiplex PCR reads into MiXCR, producing one record per CDR3 protein. The table has hundreds of thousands of distinct CDR3 sequences, 15% to 20% seen once; the top ten hold approximately 18%. Separately, the same data were catalogued under a study of T cells in Graves' hyperthyroidism and ophthalmopathy.

Sample: peripheral blood mononuclear cells (PBMCs), taken at new diagnosis, from a patient treated with antithyroid drugs. The receptors come from a woman in her 30s with Graves disease. The CDR3 runs from the conserved cysteine through the conserved F or W. A D gene is named only where the DNA matches it firmly. Part of the rows lack a size; the others show once, few, many or a class for expanded clones.

clone size	D gene	V gene	J gene	CDR3 DNA	CDR3 protein
-	-	TRBV7-2	TRBJ1-1	TGTGCCAGCAGCTTTGGCCAGCGGACTGAAGCTTTCTTT	CASSFGQRTEAFF
-	TRBD2	TRBV19	TRBJ2-7	TGTGCCAGTAGTTCGACTCAACTAGCGGGAATCTCCTACGAGCAGTACTTC	CASSSTQLAGISYEQYF
few	TRBD1	TRBV20-1	TRBJ2-1	TGCAGTGTCCAGGGGGAACCTGAGCAGTTCTTC	CSVQGEPEQFF
once	-	TRBV4-1	TRBJ1-6	TGCGCCAGCAGCCAACCTCCGGCTATATCACCCCTCCACTTT	CASSQPPAISPLHF
many	-	TRBV15	TRBJ2-1	TGTGCCACCAGCAGGGAGAGAAGCTCCTACAATGAGCAGTTCTTC	CATSRERSSYNEQFF
many	TRBD1	TRBV9	TRBJ2-5	TGTGCCAGCAGCGGACAGGGGGAATGGGAGACCCAGTACTTC	CASSGQGEWETQYF
few	TRBD1	TRBV10-3	TRBJ2-1	TGTGCCATCAGTGAGTTAAGGGACAGGGATGAGCAGTTCTTC	CAISELRDRDEQFF
-	TRBD1	TRBV2	TRBJ2-3	TGTGCCAGCAGAAGACAGGGTTTCAAAACAGATACGCAGTATTTT	CASRRQGFKTDTQYF
few	-	TRBV12-3/TRBV12-4	TRBJ1-6	TGTGCCAGCAGTACAACGGCTCGGGGGGCTCCCCTCCACTTT	CASSTTARGAPLHF
-	-	TRBV7-3	TRBJ2-1	TGTGCCAGCAGCCCACAAGGGGGTAGCGGTTACAATGAGCAGTTCTTC	CASSPQGGSGYNEQFF
-	TRBD1	TRBV28	TRBJ2-7	TGTGCCAGCATAAGGGACAGCTCCTACGAGCAGTACTTC	CASIRDSSYEQYF
few	-	TRBV18	TRBJ1-4	TGTGCCAGCTCGGACTTGGGGGGGGCCTCGGAAAAACTGTTTTTT	CASSDLGGASEKLFF
-	-	TRBV20-1	TRBJ1-5	TGCAGTGCTAGAAACGGCCGGGGGGGTAATCAGCCCCAGCATTTT	CSARNGRGGNQPQHF
-	TRBD2	TRBV18	TRBJ2-1	TGTGCCAGCTCACCACCGGGACTAGAAGGATACAATGAGCAGTTCTTC	CASSPPGLEGYNEQFF
few	-	TRBV6-1	TRBJ2-5	TGTGCCAGCAGGACCGGGACTGGTACTAAAGAGACCCAGTACTTC	CASRTGTGTKETQYF
many	TRBD1	TRBV6-2/TRBV6-3	TRBJ1-5	TGTGCCAGCAGTGCCGGGACAGACGGACATCAGCCCCAGCATTTT	CASSAGTDGHQPQHF
few	-	TRBV6-1	TRBJ1-1	TGTGCCAGCAGTGGAGTTCATGGGGTAAACACTGAAGCTTTCTTT	CASSGVHGVNTEAFF
few	-	TRBV24-1	TRBJ2-4	TGTGCCACCAGTGAAGTCAGTAAAAACATTCAGTACTTC	CATSEVSKNIQYF
few	TRBD2	TRBV5-1	TRBJ2-2	TGCGCCAGCACGAAGACTAGCCAGGCCGGGGAGCTGTTTTTT	CASTKTSQAGELFF
many	-	TRBV5-1	TRBJ2-7	TGCGCCAGCAGCTTGGCTCCAGCCTACGAGCAGTACTTC	CASSLAPAYEQYF
many	-	TRBV19	TRBJ2-7	TGTGCCAGTAGTATACGGGTCTTCAGGGATGGTCTCTACGAGCAGTACTTC	CASSIRVFRDGLYEQYF
-	TRBD1	TRBV20-1	TRBJ1-2	TGCAGTGCTACGACAGGGACAGGGTGGAACAAATTC	CSATTGTGWNKF
few	-	TRBV4-1	TRBJ1-2	TGCGCCAGCAGCGCGAGCGGGGGGGCGGGCTATGGCTACACCTTC	CASSASGGAGYGYTF
-	TRBD2	TRBV18	TRBJ2-7	TGTGCCAGCTCACCTAATAGCGGGAACGTGAGGGAGCAGTACTTC	CASSPNSGNVREQYF
many	-	TRBV3-1	TRBJ1-2	TGTGCCAGCAGCCAGGAACGGGCCGGCTATGGCTACACCTTC	CASSQERAGYGYTF
-	-	TRBV19	TRBJ2-6	TGTGCCAGTAGCCCTCGTGTCGGCCAGACGTCTGGGGCCAACGTCCTGACTTTC	CASSPRVGQTSGANVLTF
many	-	TRBV2	TRBJ2-2	TGCGCCAGCAGCTACGACACCGGGGAGCTGTTTTTT	CASSYDTGELFF
many	TRBD1	TRBV11-2	TRBJ2-3	TGTGCCAGCAGCTTAGGGGACAGAAACACAGATACGCAGTATTTT	CASSLGDRNTDTQYF
many	-	TRBV28	TRBJ2-1	TGTGCCAGCAGTCTACCGTCTAGATTTCAGTTCTTC	CASSLPSRFQFF
many	TRBD1	TRBV7-9	TRBJ2-3	TGTGCCAGCAGCTCCGACAGGGGGCCCACAGATACGCAGTATTTT	CASSSDRGPTDTQYF
few	-	TRBV30	TRBJ2-5	TGTGCCTGGAGTGTACAAGGGACCCTCGGAGAGACCCAGTACTTC	CAWSVQGTLGETQYF
-	-	TRBV19	TRBJ2-2	TGTGCCAGTAATCTCCTCAGGGTTCCCCCCGGGGAGCTGTTTTTT	CASNLLRVPPGELFF
many	TRBD1	TRBV5-1	TRBJ2-1	TGCGCCAGCAGCTTTGTAGGCAGGGGGCAGGATGAGCAGTTCTTC	CASSFVGRGQDEQFF
many	TRBD2	TRBV20-1	TRBJ2-1	TGCAGTGTTCCCGTTAGCGGGAGGTCCCCTAATGAGCAGTTCTTC	CSVPVSGRSPNEQFF
many	-	TRBV6-1	TRBJ1-5	TGTGCCAGCAGCGCCAGTGGGAAAGGCAATCAGCCCCAGCATTTT	CASSASGKGNQPQHF
few	-	TRBV11-2	TRBJ2-7	TGTGCCAGCAGCTTAGTTGTGGGAGAAGCCTACGAGCAGTACTTC	CASSLVVGEAYEQYF
many	TRBD2	TRBV7-3	TRBJ2-1	TGTGCCAGCAGCTTACGTCTAGCGGGGCGGGACAATGAGCAGTTCTTC	CASSLRLAGRDNEQFF
-	-	TRBV20-1	TRBJ1-2	TGCAGTGCTAGAAAGGACTATGGCTACACCTTC	CSARKDYGYTF